This T cell receptor beta chain was observed in a study of T cell responses to AZD1222 COVID-19 vaccine. V trimming: 4 bases; J trimming: 9 bases; junction bases outside the gene matches: 9. The CDR3 consists of 14 residues. Germline assignment: CDR1 MNHEY and CDR2 SVGEGT. The method was immunoSEQ multiplex PCR; TCRdb's version includes in-frame clones alone and lacks a portion of them. This sample yields roughly 99,000 clones, of which approximately 90% are seen a single time; just over 8% belongs to the top ten. Combined were second doses at about 4 or about 12 weeks. The origin of this receptor is an adult who received the AZD1222 COVID-19 vaccine. The sequencing here drew on peripheral blood, taken 28 days after the second AZD1222 dose. The chain joins TRBV6-2 or TRBV6-3 to TRBJ1-5, with TRBD1 matching over 7 bases. The CDR3 DNA reads as TGTGCCAGCAGTTCCTTAACAGGGGATCGGCCCCAGCATTTT. Translating gives CASSSLTGDRPQHF.